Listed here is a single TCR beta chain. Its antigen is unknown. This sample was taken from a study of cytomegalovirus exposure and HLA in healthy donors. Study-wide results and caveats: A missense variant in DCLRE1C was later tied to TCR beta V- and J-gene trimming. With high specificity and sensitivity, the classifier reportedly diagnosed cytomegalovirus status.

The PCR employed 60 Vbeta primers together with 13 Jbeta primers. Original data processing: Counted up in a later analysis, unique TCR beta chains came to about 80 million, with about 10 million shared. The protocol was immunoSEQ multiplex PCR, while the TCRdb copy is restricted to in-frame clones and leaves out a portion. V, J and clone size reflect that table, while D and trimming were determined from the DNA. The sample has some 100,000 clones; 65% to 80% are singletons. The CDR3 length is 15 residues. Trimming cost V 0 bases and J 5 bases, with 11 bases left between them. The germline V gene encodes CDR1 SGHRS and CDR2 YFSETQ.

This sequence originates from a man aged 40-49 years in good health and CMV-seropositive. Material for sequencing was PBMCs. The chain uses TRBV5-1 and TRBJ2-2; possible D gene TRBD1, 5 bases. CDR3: CASSLGAGPTGELFF. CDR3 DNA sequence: TGCGCCAGCAGCTTGGGGGCAGGGCCGACCGGGGAGCTGTTTTTT.